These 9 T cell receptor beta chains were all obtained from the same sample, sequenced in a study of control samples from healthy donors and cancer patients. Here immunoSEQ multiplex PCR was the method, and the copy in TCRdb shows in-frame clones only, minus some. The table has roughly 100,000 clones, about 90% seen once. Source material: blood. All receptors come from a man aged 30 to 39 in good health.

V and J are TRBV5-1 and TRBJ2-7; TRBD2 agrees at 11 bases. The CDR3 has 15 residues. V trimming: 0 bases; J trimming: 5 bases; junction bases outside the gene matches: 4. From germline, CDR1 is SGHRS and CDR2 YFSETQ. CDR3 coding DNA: TGCGCCAGCAGCTTGGTTCTAGCGGGAGGCAACGAGCAGTACTTC. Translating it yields CASSLVLAGGNEQYF. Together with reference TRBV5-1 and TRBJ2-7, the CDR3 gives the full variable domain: KAGVTQTPRYLIKTRGQQVTLSCSPISGHRSVSWYQQTPGQGLQFLFEYFSETQRNKGNFPGRFSGRQFSNSRSEMNVSTLELGDSALYLCASSLVLAGGNEQYFGPGTRLTVT.

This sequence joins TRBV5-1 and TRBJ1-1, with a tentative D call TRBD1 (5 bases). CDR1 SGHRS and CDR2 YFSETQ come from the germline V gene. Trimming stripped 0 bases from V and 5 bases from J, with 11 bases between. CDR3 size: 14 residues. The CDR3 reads CASSLAHRGTEAFF. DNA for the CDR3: TGCGCCAGCAGCTTGGCACACCGGGGGACTGAAGCTTTCTTT.

Written as DNA, the CDR3 is TGTGCCAGCAGCTTACGCGGACCTGGAAACACCATATATTTT. It encodes CASSLRGPGNTIYF. The chain carries TRBV7-9 and TRBJ1-3; D ambiguous. V was clipped by 2 bases and J by 2 bases, with 7 bases between them. From germline, CDR1 is SEHNR and CDR2 FQNEAQ (reference sequence). The CDR3 runs 14 residues.

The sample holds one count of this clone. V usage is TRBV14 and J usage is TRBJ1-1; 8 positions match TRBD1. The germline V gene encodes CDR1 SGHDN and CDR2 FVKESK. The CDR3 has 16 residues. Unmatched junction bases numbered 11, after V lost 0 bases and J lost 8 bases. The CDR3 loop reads CASSQDLDRVSQEAFF. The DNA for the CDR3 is TGTGCCAGCAGCCAAGATCTGGACAGGGTGAGCCAGGAAGCTTTCTTT.

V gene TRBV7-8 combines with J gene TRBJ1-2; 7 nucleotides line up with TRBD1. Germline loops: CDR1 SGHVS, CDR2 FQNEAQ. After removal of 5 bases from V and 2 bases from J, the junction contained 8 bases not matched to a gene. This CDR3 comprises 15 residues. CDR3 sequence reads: CASSPGQATNYGYTF. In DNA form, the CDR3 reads TGTGCCAGCAGCCCAGGACAGGCTACGAACTATGGCTACACCTTC.

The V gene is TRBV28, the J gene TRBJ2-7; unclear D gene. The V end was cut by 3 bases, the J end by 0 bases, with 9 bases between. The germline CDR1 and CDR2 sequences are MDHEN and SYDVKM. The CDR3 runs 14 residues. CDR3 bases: TGTGCCAGCAGTTTGGTAGGGCACTCCTACGAGCAGTACTTC. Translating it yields CASSLVGHSYEQYF.

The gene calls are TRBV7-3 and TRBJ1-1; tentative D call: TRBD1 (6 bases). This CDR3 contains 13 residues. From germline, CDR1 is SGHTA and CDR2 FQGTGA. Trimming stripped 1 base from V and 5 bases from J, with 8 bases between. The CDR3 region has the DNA TGTGCCAGCAGCTTAAACAGGGAGACTGAAGCTTTCTTT. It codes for CASSLNRETEAFF.

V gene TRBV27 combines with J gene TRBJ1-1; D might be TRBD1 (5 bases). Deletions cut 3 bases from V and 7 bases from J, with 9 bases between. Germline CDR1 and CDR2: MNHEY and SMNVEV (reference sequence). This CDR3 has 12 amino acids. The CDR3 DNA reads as TGTGCCAGCAGTTTGTCAGGGTTTGAAGCTTTCTTT. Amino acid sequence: CASSLSGFEAFF.

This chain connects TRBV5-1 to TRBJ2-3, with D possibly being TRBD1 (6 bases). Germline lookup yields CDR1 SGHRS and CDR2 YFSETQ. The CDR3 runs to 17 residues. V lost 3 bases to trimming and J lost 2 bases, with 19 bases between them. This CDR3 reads CASSSWGQDTNTDTQYF. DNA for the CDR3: TGCGCCAGCAGCTCGTGGGGGCAGGACACTAACACAGATACGCAGTATTTT. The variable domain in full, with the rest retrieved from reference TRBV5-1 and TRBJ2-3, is KAGVTQTPRYLIKTRGQQVTLSCSPISGHRSVSWYQQTPGQGLQFLFEYFSETQRNKGNFPGRFSGRQFSNSRSEMNVSTLELGDSALYLCASSSWGQDTNTDTQYFGPGTRLTVL.